The present TCR beta chain was sequenced within a study of Graves' ophthalmopathy and Graves' hyperthyroidism. Overall study context: The authors collected peripheral blood at initial diagnosis, before any treatment. Whole-study results and caveats: Blood was where most expanded thyroid clonotypes above 0.001 frequency also turned up.

Many counts were recorded for this clonotype. Its antigen is still unknown. Amplification of TCR beta CDR3 regions used RNA transcripts. The authors performed first-round RT-PCR with HTBI primers and then a second-round multiplex PCR. TCRdb processed the multiplex PCR reads anew with MiXCR; each CDR3 protein has one entry. The sample includes roughly 410,000 distinct CDR3 sequences, roughly 15% seen only once; the top ten take roughly 7%. Orbital computed tomography and thyroid ultrasound, along with TRAb, serum thyroxine and clinical symptoms, underpinned diagnosis. It was from roughly 10 ml of fresh peripheral blood that the PBMCs came. The V gene lost 7 bases and the J gene lost 3 bases, with 15 bases spanning the gap. The CDR3 extends over 14 amino acids. Germline assignment: CDR1 MNHEY and CDR2 SVGEGT.

Sequencing input: peripheral blood. The chain couples TRBV6-2 or TRBV6-3 to TRBJ2-5; D not resolved. The receptor comes from a woman aged 18-29 years with stable Graves' hyperthyroidism. CDR3 sequence: CASISRQLEETQYF. Written as DNA, the CDR3 is TGTGCCAGCATCTCACGCCAGCTGGAAGAGACCCAGTACTTC.